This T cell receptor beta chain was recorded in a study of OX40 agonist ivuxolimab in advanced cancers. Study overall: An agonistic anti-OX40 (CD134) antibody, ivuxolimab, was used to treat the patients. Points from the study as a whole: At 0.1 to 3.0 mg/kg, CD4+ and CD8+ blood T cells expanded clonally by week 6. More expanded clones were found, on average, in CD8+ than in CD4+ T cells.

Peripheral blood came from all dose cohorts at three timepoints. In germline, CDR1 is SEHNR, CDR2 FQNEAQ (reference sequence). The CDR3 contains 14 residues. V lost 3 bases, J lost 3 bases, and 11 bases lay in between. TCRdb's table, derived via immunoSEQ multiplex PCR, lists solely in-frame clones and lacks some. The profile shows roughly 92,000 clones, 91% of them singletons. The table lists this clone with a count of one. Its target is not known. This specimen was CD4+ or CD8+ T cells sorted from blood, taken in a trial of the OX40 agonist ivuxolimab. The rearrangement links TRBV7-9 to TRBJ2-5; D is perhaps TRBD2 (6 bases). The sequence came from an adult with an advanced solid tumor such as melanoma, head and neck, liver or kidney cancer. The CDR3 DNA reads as TGTGCCAGCAGCTTGGGGACGGGGGAAGAGACCCAGTACTTC. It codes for CASSLGTGEETQYF.